This TCR beta chain was captured in a study of human versus mouse CDR3 diversity and MHC coevolution. Study at large: Reportedly, immunoSEQ detects one in 200,000 T cells with minimized PCR bias.

Cells were CD45RO-negative CD62L-positive naive CD4 T cells sorted from PBMCs. Trimming took 4 bases from V and 2 from J; bases not matched to a gene: 4. The germline gives CDR1 MDHEN, CDR2 SYDVKM. This CDR3 region has 15 residues. TCRdb keeps only in-frame clones here, not all; method: immunoSEQ multiplex PCR. This sample yields roughly 86,000 clones, of which 80% to 95% are seen a single time; 1.1% to 1.5% belongs to the top ten. This clone was seen a handful of times. The J gene is TRBJ1-3, the V gene TRBV28, with TRBD1 matching 8 bases. Source material: naive CD4+ T cells from blood. Indicated subset: CD45RO-negative CD62L-positive naive CD4 T cells. The source is a person aged 30-69 years in good health. The CDR3 bases are TGTGCCAGCAGTTCGACAGGGGAGACTGGAAACACCATATATTTT. Its translation is CASSSTGETGNTIYF.